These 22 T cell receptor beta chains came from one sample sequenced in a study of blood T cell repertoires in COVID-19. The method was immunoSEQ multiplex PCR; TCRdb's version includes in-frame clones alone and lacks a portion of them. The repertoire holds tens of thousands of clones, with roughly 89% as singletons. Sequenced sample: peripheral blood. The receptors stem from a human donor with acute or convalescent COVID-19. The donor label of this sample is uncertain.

CDR3 sequence reads: CAIAKGDRVNSPLHF. CDR3 bases: TGTGCCATCGCCAAGGGGGACAGAGTTAATTCACCCCTCCACTTT. The chain combines TRBV10-3 with TRBJ1-6, with TRBD1 identical over 7 bases. This CDR3 has 15 amino acids. The V and J ends lost 8 bases and 6 bases, in that order; junction bases with no gene match: 10. Germline CDR1 and CDR2: ENHRY and SYGVKD.

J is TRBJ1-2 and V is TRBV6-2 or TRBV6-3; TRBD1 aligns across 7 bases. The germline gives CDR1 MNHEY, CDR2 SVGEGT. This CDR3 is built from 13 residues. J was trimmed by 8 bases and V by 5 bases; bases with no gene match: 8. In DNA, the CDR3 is TGTGCCAGCAGTATACAGGGGCGAGGAGGCTACACCTTC. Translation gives CASSIQGRGGYTF.

The CDR3 DNA reads as TGTGCCAGCAGCTTAGGGGCCAGGTTCTCTGGGGCCAACGTCCTGACTTTC. Amino acid sequence: CASSLGARFSGANVLTF. The chain recombines TRBV11-2 with TRBJ2-6; D is ambiguous. The CDR3 sequence is 17 residues long. V dropped 1 base and J dropped 0 bases, with 10 bases sitting between them. Germline V gene data show CDR1 as SGHAT and CDR2 as FQNNGV. Looking up the rest from reference TRBV11-2 and TRBJ2-6 gives the full variable domain: EAGVAQSPRYKIIEKRQSVAFWCNPISGHATLYWYQQILGQGPKLLIQFQNNGVVDDSQLPKDRFSAERLKGVDSTLKIQPAKLEDSAVYLCASSLGARFSGANVLTFGAGSRLTVL.

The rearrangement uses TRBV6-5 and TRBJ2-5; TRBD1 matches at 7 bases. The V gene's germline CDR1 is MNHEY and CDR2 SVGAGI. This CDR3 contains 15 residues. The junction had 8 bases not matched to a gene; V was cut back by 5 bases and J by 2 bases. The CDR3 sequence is CASSRNRGQQETQYF. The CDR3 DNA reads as TGTGCCAGCAGTCGAAACAGGGGACAACAAGAGACCCAGTACTTC.

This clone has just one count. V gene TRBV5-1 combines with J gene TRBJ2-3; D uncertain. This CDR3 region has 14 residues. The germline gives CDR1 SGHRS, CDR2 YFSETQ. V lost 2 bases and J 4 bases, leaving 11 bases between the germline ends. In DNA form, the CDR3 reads TGCGCCAGCAGCTTAACACAACCACCAGATACGCAGTATTTT. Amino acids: CASSLTQPPDTQYF.

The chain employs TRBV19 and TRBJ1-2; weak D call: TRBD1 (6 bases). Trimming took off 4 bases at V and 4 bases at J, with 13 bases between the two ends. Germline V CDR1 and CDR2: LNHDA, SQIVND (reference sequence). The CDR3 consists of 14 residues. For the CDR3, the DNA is TGTGCCAGTAGTAAAACAGGGAGTACCTATGGCTACACCTTC. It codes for CASSKTGSTYGYTF.

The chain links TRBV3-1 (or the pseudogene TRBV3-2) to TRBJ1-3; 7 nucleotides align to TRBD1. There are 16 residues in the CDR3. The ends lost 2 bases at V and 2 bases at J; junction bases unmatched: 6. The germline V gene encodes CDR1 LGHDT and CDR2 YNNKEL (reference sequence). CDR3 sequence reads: CASSQQGGSAGNTIYF. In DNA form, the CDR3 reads TGTGCCAGCAGCCAACAGGGGGGTAGCGCTGGAAACACCATATATTTT.

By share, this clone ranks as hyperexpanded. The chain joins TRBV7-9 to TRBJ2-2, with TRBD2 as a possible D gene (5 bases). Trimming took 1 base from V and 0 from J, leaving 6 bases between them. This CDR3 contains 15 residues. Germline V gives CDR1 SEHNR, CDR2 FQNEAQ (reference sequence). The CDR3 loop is CASSLVGANTGELFF. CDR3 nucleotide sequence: TGTGCCAGCAGCTTAGTGGGAGCGAACACCGGGGAGCTGTTTTTT. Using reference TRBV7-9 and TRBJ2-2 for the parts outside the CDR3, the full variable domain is DTGVSQNPRHKITKRGQNVTFRCDPISEHNRLYWYRQTLGQGPEFLTYFQNEAQLEKSRLLSDRFSAERPKGSFSTLEIQRTEQGDSAMYLCASSLVGANTGELFFGEGSRLTVL.

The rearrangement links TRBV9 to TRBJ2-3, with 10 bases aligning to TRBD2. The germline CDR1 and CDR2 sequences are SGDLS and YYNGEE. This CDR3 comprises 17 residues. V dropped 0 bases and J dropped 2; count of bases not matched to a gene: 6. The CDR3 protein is CASSVARLAGITDTQYF. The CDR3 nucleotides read TGTGCCAGCAGCGTAGCCAGACTAGCGGGCATCACAGATACGCAGTATTTT.

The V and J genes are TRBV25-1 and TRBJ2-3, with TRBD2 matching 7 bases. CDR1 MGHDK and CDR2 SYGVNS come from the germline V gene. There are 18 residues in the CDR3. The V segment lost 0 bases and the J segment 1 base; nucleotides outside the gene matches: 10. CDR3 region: CASSEYRDYFGGTDTQYF. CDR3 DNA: TGTGCCAGCAGTGAATACCGGGACTACTTCGGGGGCACAGATACGCAGTATTTT.

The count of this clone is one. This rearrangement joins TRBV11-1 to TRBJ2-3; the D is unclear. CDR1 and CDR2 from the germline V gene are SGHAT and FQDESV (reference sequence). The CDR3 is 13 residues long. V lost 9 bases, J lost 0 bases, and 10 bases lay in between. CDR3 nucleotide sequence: TGTGCCAGTAGCCGGCGGAGCACAGATACGCAGTATTTT. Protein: CASSRRSTDTQYF.

The CDR3 region is CSAITGGRYNEQFF. CDR3 nucleotides: TGCAGCGCCATCACAGGGGGCCGTTACAATGAGCAGTTCTTC. The chain has TRBV29-1 and TRBJ2-1, with 9 bases matching TRBD1. The CDR3 runs 14 residues. Trimming cost V 7 bases and J 4 bases; bases outside gene matches: 8. CDR1 is SQVTM, CDR2 ANQGSEA, per germline.

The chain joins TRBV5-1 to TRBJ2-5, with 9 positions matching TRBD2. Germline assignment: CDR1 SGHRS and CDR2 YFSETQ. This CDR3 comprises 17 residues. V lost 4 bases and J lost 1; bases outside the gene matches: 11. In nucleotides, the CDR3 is TGCGCCAGCAGCCTAGGGAGCCTAGCGGGACCCCAAGAGACCCAGTACTTC. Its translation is CASSLGSLAGPQETQYF.

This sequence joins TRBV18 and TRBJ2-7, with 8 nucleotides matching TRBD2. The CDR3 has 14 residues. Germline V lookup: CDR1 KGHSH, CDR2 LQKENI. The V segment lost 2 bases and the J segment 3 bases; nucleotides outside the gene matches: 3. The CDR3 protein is CASSPIGTSYEQYF. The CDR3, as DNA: TGTGCCAGCTCACCAATCGGGACTAGCTACGAGCAGTACTTC.

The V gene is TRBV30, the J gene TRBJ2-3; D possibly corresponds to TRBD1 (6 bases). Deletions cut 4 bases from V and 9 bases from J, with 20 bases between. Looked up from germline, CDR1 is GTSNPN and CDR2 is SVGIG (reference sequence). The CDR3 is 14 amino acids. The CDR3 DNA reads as TGTGCCTGGATTAAAACACAGGGCTGGGGGACGCAGTATTTT. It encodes CAWIKTQGWGTQYF.

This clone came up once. CDR3 sequence: CASSQSPRTGGINTEAFF. CDR3 bases: TGCGCCAGCAGTCAATCGCCGAGAACAGGGGGGATTAACACTGAAGCTTTCTTT. This chain uses TRBV23-1 with TRBJ1-1; 8 nucleotides line up with TRBD1. TRBV23-1 is labeled an ORF, and its function is uncertain. V gave up 0 bases and J gave up 2 bases; unmatched junction bases: 11. This CDR3 spans 18 amino acids.

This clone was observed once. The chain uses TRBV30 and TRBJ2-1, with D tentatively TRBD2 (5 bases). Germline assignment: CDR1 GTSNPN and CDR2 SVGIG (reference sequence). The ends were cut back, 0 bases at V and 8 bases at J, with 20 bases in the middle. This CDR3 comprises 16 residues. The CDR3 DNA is TGTGCCTGGAGTGTACTTAGTGTCGGACTGACTGATGAGCAGTTCTTC. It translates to CAWSVLSVGLTDEQFF.

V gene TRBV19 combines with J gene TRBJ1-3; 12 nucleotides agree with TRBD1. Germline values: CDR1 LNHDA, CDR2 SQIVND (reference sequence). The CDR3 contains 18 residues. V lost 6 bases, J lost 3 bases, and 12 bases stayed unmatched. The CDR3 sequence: CASSVPGTGGESGNTIYF. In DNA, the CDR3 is TGTGCCAGTAGCGTTCCCGGGACAGGGGGCGAGAGTGGAAACACCATATATTTT. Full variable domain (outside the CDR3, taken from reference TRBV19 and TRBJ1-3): DGGITQSPKYLFRKEGQNVTLSCEQNLNHDAMYWYRQDPGQGLRLIYYSQIVNDFQKGDIAEGYSVSREKKESFPLTVTSAQKNPTAFYLCASSVPGTGGESGNTIYFGEGSWLTVV.

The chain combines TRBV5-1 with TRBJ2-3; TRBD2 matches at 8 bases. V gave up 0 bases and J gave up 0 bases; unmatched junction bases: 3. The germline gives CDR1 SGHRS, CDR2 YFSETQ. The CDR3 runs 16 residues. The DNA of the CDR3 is TGCGCCAGCAGCTTGGAGGGGACTAGTAGCACAGATACGCAGTATTTT. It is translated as CASSLEGTSSTDTQYF.

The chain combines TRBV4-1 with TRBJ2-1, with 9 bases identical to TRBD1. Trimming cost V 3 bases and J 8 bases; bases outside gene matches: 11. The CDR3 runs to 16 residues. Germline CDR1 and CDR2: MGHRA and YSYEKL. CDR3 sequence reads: CASSHKPGQGSHEQFF. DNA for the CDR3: TGCGCCAGCAGCCATAAACCGGGACAGGGATCCCATGAGCAGTTCTTC.

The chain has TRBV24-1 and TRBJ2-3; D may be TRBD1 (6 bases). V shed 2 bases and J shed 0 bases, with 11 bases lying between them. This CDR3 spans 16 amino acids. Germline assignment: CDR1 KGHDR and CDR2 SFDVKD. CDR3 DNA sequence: TGTGCCACCAGTGATTCGCAACAGGGAAGCACAGATACGCAGTATTTT. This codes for CATSDSQQGSTDTQYF.

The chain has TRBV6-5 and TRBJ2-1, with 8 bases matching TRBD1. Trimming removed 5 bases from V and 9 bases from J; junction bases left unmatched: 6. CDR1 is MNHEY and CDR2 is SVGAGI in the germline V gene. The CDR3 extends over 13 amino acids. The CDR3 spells CASSTDRGGEQFF. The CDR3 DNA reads TGTGCCAGCAGTACAGACAGGGGCGGTGAGCAGTTCTTC.